This T cell receptor beta chain stems from a study of siplizumab effects on memory and regulatory T cells. Whole-study findings and limits: Proliferating clones, CD4+ or CD8+, lacked an assignable naive or memory phenotype in roughly 75-95% of cases. For siplizumab cultures, the suppressive function of their proliferating Tregs was not confirmed.

The CDR3 consists of 12 residues. Germline CDR1 is LNHNV and CDR2 is YYDKDF (reference sequence). V was cut by 1 base and J by 4 bases, with 5 bases left in between. Profiling relied on immunoSEQ multiplex PCR, and the TCRdb table lists in-frame clones only, not all of them. The profile shows some 75,000 clones, 90% to 95% of them singletons. As concerns this clone: Its antigen is not known.

The chain couples TRBV15 to TRBJ2-7; the D is unclear. Sequenced sample: CD8+ T cells sorted from blood. This clonotype was obtained from a human donor in good health. The DNA of the CDR3 is TGTGCCACCAGCAGAGTAGGTTACGAGCAGTACTTC. Translating gives CATSRVGYEQYF.